This is a list of T cell receptor beta chains from one sample in a study of T cells in Graves' hyperthyroidism and ophthalmopathy. In TCRdb, the multiplex PCR reads were re-called with MiXCR into one record per CDR3 protein. The sample yields about 480,000 distinct CDR3 sequences, over 13% seen once. Sequenced: blood. The receptors come from a woman between 18 and 29 years old with Graves' hyperthyroidism. CDR3s include the opening cysteine and the closing phenylalanine or tryptophan. The order of the fields is D gene, V gene, J gene, clone size, CDR3 DNA, CDR3 protein. The D gene is left open where the match is weak. A clone size is listed for some rows: how often the clone was seen (once, few, many), or a class if it is expanded.

D: -; V: TRBV27; J: TRBJ2-5; size: many; DNA: TGTGCCAGCAGTCCCCGGGGGCCCCCCAAGTTGGCCCAGTACTTC; CDR3: CASSPRGPPKLAQYF
D: TRBD2; V: TRBV4-1; J: TRBJ2-4; size: many; DNA: TGCGCCAGCAGCCAAGGTAGCGGGTTAGCCAAAAACATTCAGTACTTC; CDR3: CASSQGSGLAKNIQYF
D: -; V: TRBV7-2; J: TRBJ2-1; size: many; DNA: TGTGCCAGCAGCTCTCGGCCCAGTGCCCATGAGCAGTTCTTC; CDR3: CASSSRPSAHEQFF
D: -; V: TRBV29-1; J: TRBJ2-3; size: many; DNA: TGCAGCGTTGAGCGAGGGGGAGTCGCAGATACGCAGTATTTT; CDR3: CSVERGGVADTQYF
D: -; V: TRBV10-2; J: TRBJ2-7; size: many; DNA: TGCGCCAGCAGTGAGCCCGGGGAGGACCTCTACGAGCAGTACTTC; CDR3: CASSEPGEDLYEQYF
D: -; V: TRBV6-1; J: TRBJ1-4; size: many; DNA: TGTGCCAGCAGTGAAGCCGGGGGCCTGACGGTAAAACTGTTTTTT; CDR3: CASSEAGGLTVKLFF
D: TRBD2; V: TRBV11-2; J: TRBJ2-5; size: few; DNA: TGTGCCAGCAGCTTAGTACGGGGACTAGCGGGACAAGAGACCCAGTACTTC; CDR3: CASSLVRGLAGQETQYF
D: TRBD2; V: TRBV19; J: TRBJ2-3; size: -; DNA: TGTGCCAGTAGTGCCTGGACTAGCGGGAGTGAAGATACGCAGTATTTT; CDR3: CASSAWTSGSEDTQYF
D: -; V: TRBV19; J: TRBJ2-1; size: -; DNA: TGTGCCAGTTGCCCTCTAACCCGGGGGAATGAGCAGTTCTTC; CDR3: CASCPLTRGNEQFF
D: -; V: TRBV4-1; J: TRBJ1-1; size: -; DNA: TGCGCCAGCAGCCATGTTCCGTTAACTGAAGCTTTCTTT; CDR3: CASSHVPLTEAFF